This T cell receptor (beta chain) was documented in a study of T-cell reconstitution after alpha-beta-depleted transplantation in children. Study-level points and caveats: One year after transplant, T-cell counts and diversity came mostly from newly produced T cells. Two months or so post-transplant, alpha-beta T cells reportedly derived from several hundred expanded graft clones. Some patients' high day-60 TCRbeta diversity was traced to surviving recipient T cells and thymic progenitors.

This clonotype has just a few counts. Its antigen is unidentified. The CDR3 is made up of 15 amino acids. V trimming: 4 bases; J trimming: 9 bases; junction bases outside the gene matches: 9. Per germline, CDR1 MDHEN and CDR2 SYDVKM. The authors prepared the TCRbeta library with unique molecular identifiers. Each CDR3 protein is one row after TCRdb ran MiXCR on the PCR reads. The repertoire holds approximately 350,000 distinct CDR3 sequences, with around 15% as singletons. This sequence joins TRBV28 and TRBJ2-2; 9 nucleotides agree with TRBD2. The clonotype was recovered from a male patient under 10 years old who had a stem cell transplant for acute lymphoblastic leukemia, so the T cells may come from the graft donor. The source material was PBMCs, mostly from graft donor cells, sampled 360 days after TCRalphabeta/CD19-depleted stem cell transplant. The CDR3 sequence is CASSSLAGEVRELFF. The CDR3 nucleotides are TGTGCCAGCAGTTCCTTAGCGGGAGAGGTCCGGGAGCTGTTTTTT.